Following are 9 T cell receptor beta chains from one sample sequenced in a study of blood T cell repertoires in COVID-19. Generated by immunoSEQ multiplex PCR, the TCRdb table keeps only in-frame clones and is missing some. The sample lists 110,000 to 150,000 clones; about 87% were seen once. Sequenced material: peripheral blood. The receptors originated from a woman aged 80 or over with acute or convalescent COVID-19.

The sample holds a few counts of this clone. The J gene is TRBJ2-7, the V gene TRBV11-1, with TRBD1 as a possible D gene (7 bases). This CDR3 has 14 residues. Trimming took 7 bases from V and 2 from J, leaving 15 bases between them. Germline values: CDR1 SGHAT, CDR2 FQDESV (reference sequence). The CDR3 protein is CASKQTRGAYEQYF. CDR3 coding DNA: TGTGCCAGCAAGCAGACCAGGGGGGCCTACGAGCAGTACTTC.

This clone was seen just once. The CDR3 protein is CAISESGGLLYNEQFF. The CDR3, as DNA: TGTGCCATCAGTGAGTCTGGCGGACTCCTCTACAATGAGCAGTTCTTC. The chain uses TRBV10-3 and TRBJ2-1, with a tentative D call TRBD2 (5 bases). Germline CDR1 ENHRY, CDR2 SYGVKD. The CDR3 totals 16 residues. V shed 0 bases and J shed 3 bases, with 12 bases lying between them.

This clone was recorded only once. CDR3 sequence: CASSPRLLGEKLFF. CDR3 coding DNA: TGTGCCAGCAGCCCCCGACTCCTCGGGGAAAAACTGTTTTTT. This chain connects TRBV9 to TRBJ1-4; D remains unclear. V was shortened by 4 bases and J by 8 bases, with 15 bases between the two germline ends. This CDR3 comprises 14 residues. CDR1 SGDLS and CDR2 YYNGEE come from the germline V gene. Based on the CDR3 plus reference TRBV9 and TRBJ1-4, the full variable domain is DSGVTQTPKHLITATGQRVTLRCSPRSGDLSVYWYQQSLDQGLQFLIQYYNGEERAKGNILERFSAQQFPDLHSELNLSSLELGDSALYFCASSPRLLGEKLFFGSGTQLSVL.

The chain uses TRBV12-3 or TRBV12-4 and TRBJ1-1, with D possibly being TRBD1 (6 bases). V was cut by 7 bases and J by 10 bases, with 13 bases left in between. CDR3 length equals 11 residues. The chain's CDR3 is CASIKGGLAFF. The CDR3 nucleotides read TGTGCCAGCATTAAGGGGGGGTTAGCTTTCTTT.

The sample holds one count of this clone. At the DNA level, this CDR3 is encoded by other sequences in the same sample as well. This chain connects TRBV18 to TRBJ1-1; 8 positions match TRBD1. After removal of 6 bases from V and 2 bases from J, the junction contained 2 bases not matched to a gene. There are 13 residues in the CDR3. Per the germline V gene, CDR1 is KGHSH and CDR2 is LQKENI. In DNA, the CDR3 is TGTGCCAGCTCGACAGGGGCCAACACTGAAGCTTTCTTT. Protein product: CASSTGANTEAFF.

J is TRBJ1-3 and V is TRBV28; tentatively, D is TRBD1 (6 bases). This CDR3 has 15 residues. The V gene's germline CDR1 is MDHEN and CDR2 SYDVKM. V was trimmed by 5 bases and J by 0 bases, leaving 11 bases between them. As DNA, the CDR3 is TGTGCCAGCAGTCCAAACAGGGACTCTGGAAACACCATATATTTT. This sequence encodes CASSPNRDSGNTIYF.

The rearrangement links TRBV6-5 to TRBJ1-4; 9 bases match TRBD1. CDR1 is MNHEY, CDR2 SVGAGI, per germline. The CDR3 covers 15 residues. The V gene end was trimmed by 7 bases and the J gene end by 8 bases; junction bases not matched to a gene: 11. CDR3 DNA: TGTGCCAGCAATCGACCGGGACAGGGAAGGGAAAAACTGTTTTTT. Translation: CASNRPGQGREKLFF.

The rearrangement links TRBV9 to TRBJ2-1; TRBD1 agrees at 10 bases. The CDR3 is 15 residues long. CDR1 is SGDLS, CDR2 YYNGEE, per germline. V lost 0 bases and J lost 4; bases outside the gene matches: 1. CDR3 coding DNA: TGTGCCAGCAGCGTAGGACAGGGGGCTTACAATGAGCAGTTCTTC. As protein: CASSVGQGAYNEQFF.

The rearrangement links TRBV11-2 to TRBJ1-2; D is ambiguous. Germline V CDR1 and CDR2: SGHAT, FQNNGV. Trimming pared 5 bases from V and 5 bases from J, leaving 15 bases between. The length of the CDR3 is 14 residues. The CDR3 DNA is TGTGCCAGCAGCGCGCAGGAGGCTGGGTATGGCTACACCTTC. It codes for CASSAQEAGYGYTF.